Below are 9 T cell receptor beta chains sequenced from a single sample in a study of T-cell memory formation after mild COVID-19. TCRdb recomputed calls from the 5' RACE reads with MiXCR, one row per CDR3 protein. The sample records about 150,000 distinct CDR3 sequences, approximately 21% being singletons. Sequencing used PBMCs or a T cell subset sorted from them (not recorded which). The receptor set was obtained from an adult woman who had mild COVID-19 (a few samples of this study predate the infection). Cell type and time point are not known.

This clonotype was counted many times. The chain carries TRBV7-3 and TRBJ2-3; either TRBD1 or TRBD2 may supply D (6 bases each). Trimming left V 3 bases short and J 4 bases short, with 14 bases between. The CDR3 runs 15 residues. Germline lookup yields CDR1 SGHTA and CDR2 FQGTGA. CDR3 DNA sequence: TGTGCCAGCAGCTTGATGTCGGGGGCGTCAGATACGCAGTATTTT. Protein: CASSLMSGASDTQYF.

This clonotype was found a few times. V usage is TRBV7-2 and J usage is TRBJ1-1; D gene uncertain. The CDR3 spans 13 residues. V shed 5 bases and J shed 0 bases, with 7 bases lying between them. Germline V gene lookup returns CDR1 SGHTA and CDR2 FQGNSA. The CDR3 DNA is TGTGCCAGCAGCGGGATGATGAACACTGAAGCTTTCTTT. Translated: CASSGMMNTEAFF.

The table lists this clonotype with many counts. The chain has TRBV20-1 and TRBJ2-1; 9 bases agree with TRBD2. The V segment lost 3 bases and the J segment 8 bases; nucleotides outside the gene matches: 11. The CDR3 contains 15 residues. Germline V lookup: CDR1 DFQATT, CDR2 SNEGSKA (reference sequence). CDR3 sequence reads: CSASSGRGRGDEQFF. CDR3 nucleotides: TGCAGTGCTAGTAGCGGGAGAGGTCGCGGTGATGAGCAGTTCTTC.

This rearrangement joins TRBV20-1 to TRBJ1-4; weak D call: TRBD1 (5 bases). Trimming took 6 bases from V and 7 from J, leaving 12 bases between them. Germline CDR1 is DFQATT and CDR2 is SNEGSKA (reference sequence). This CDR3 is 12 amino acids long. The CDR3 loop is CSARPTGEKLFF. As DNA, the CDR3 is TGCAGTGCGAGACCTACAGGTGAAAAACTGTTTTTT.

This clonotype was seen a few times. The chain has TRBV5-4 and TRBJ1-4; D uncertain. There are 13 residues in the CDR3. Trimming left V 4 bases short and J 4 bases short, with 8 bases between. CDR1 and CDR2 from the germline V gene are SGHNT and YYREEE (reference sequence). The CDR3 coding sequence is TGTGCCAGCAGCGAATACGATAATGAAAAACTGTTTTTT. Translated: CASSEYDNEKLFF.

This clonotype was counted between two and nine times. The genes are TRBV29-1 and TRBJ2-7; perhaps D is TRBD1 or TRBD2 (6 bases each). The germline CDR1 and CDR2 sequences are SQVTM and ANQGSEA. V was cut by 4 bases and J by 2 bases, with 21 bases left in between. The CDR3 covers 16 residues. DNA for the CDR3: TGCAGCGTTGCGGGGGCTTCCGATATAGCTGCCTACGAGCAGTACTTC. Its protein product is CSVAGASDIAAYEQYF.

The V and J genes are TRBV24-1 and TRBJ2-5, with TRBD1 matching 7 bases. J was trimmed by 1 base and V by 2 bases; bases with no gene match: 3. This CDR3 has 15 amino acids. CDR1 and CDR2 from the germline V gene are KGHDR and SFDVKD. CDR3 sequence (DNA): TGTGCCACCAGTGATTGGGACAGTGGCCAAGAGACCCAGTACTTC. As protein: CATSDWDSGQETQYF.

This clonotype was picked up a small number of times. The CDR3, as DNA: TGTGCCAGCAGCTTAGGATCCAGCATAGCCAAAAACATTCAGTACTTC. Translation gives CASSLGSSIAKNIQYF. This chain links TRBV7-9 with TRBJ2-4; D not certain. Germline-derived CDR1 and CDR2 are SEHNR and FQNEAQ (reference sequence). V lost 1 base, J lost 0 bases, and 10 bases lay in between. The CDR3 is 16 amino acids.

This chain joins TRBV20-1 and TRBJ1-2; TRBD1 might be the D (6 bases). Trimming removed 1 base from V and 9 bases from J, with 21 bases in between. CDR1 is DFQATT and CDR2 is SNEGSKA in the germline V gene (reference sequence). The CDR3 covers 15 residues. The CDR3 DNA reads TGCAGTGCTAGAGGGATTCAGGGAGGGGGGATTAGCTACACCTTC. This gives the protein CSARGIQGGGISYTF.